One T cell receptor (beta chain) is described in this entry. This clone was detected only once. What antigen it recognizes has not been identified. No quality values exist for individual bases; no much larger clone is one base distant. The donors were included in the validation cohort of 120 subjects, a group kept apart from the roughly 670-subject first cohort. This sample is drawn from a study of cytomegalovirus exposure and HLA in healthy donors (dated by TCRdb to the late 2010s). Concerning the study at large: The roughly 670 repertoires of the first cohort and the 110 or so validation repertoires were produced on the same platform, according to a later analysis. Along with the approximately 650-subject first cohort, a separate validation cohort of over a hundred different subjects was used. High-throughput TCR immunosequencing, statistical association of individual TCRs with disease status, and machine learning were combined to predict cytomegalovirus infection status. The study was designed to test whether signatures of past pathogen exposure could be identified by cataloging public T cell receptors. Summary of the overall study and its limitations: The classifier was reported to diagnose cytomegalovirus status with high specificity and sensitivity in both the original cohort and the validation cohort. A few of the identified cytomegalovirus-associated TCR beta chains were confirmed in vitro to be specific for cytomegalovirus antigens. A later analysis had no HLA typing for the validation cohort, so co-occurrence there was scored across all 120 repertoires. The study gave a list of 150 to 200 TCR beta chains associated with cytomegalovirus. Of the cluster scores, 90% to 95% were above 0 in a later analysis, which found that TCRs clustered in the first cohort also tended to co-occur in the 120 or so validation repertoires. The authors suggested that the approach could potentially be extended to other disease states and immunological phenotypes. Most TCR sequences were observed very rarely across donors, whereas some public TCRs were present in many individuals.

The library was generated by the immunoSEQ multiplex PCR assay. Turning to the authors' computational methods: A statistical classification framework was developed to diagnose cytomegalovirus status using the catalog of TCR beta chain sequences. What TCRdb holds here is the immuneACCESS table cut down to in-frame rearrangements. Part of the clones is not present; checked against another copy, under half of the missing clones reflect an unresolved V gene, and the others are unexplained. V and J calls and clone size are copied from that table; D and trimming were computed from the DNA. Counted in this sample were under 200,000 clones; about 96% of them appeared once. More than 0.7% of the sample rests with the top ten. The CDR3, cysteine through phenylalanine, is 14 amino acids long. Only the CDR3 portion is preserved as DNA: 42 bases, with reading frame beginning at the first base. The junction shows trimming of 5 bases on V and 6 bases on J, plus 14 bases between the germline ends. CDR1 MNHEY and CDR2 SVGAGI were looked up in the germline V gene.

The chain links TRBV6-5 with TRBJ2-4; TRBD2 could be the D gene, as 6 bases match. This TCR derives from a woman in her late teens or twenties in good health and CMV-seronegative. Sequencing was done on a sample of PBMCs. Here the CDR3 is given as CASSPAGIRNIQYF. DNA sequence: TGTGCCAGCAGTCCGGCGGGGATTCGAAACATTCAGTACTTC.